Listed below are T cell receptor beta chains from one sample, sequenced in a study of CD8 T cells in Susac syndrome. TCRdb ran MiXCR on the immunoSEQ multiplex PCR reads and lists one entry per CDR3 protein. The sample shows about 160,000 distinct CDR3 sequences, roughly 93% of them seen only once. Input material: CD4+ T cells from PBMCs. The receptor source for this set is a human donor in good health. CDR3s include the opening cysteine and the closing phenylalanine or tryptophan. Fields, in order: V gene, J gene, CDR3 protein.

>TRBV20-1|TRBJ2-5
CSARGGLAGVTYQETQYF
>TRBV7-9|TRBJ2-5
CASSLMQQETQYF
>TRBV7-2|TRBJ2-1
CASSKGLAGYNEQFF
>TRBV29-1|TRBJ2-3
CSVEKAGGSTDTQYF
>TRBV11-1|TRBJ2-7
CASSSTGVYEQYF
>TRBV12-3/TRBV12-4|TRBJ2-2
CASSSRGGANTGELFF
>TRBV29-1|TRBJ2-1
CSAYVGSGSYNEQFF
>TRBV2|TRBJ2-7
CASGTDRMEQYF
>TRBV6-1|TRBJ1-6
CANSPGMESSYNSPLHF
>TRBV18|TRBJ1-1
CASSPELQDEAFF
>TRBV5-1|TRBJ1-5
CASSDKGGPYNQPQHF
>TRBV2|TRBJ2-5
CASSVFNVEAQYF
>TRBV29-1|TRBJ1-2
CSVEARGGGYTF
>TRBV4-1|TRBJ1-3
CASSEASGGSGNTIYF
>TRBV6-5|TRBJ2-6
CASSPQAGANVLTF
>TRBV10-3|TRBJ2-4
CAISGGAIQYF
>TRBV12-3/TRBV12-4|TRBJ2-3
CASSLAPGTDTQYF
>TRBV11-2|TRBJ2-5
CASSRPGSQETQYF
>TRBV5-1|TRBJ2-7
CASSLGLAGVEQYF
>TRBV11-2|TRBJ2-7
CASSLRWSGGRPYEQYF
>TRBV18|TRBJ1-1
CASSPGGTEKEAFF
>TRBV7-2|TRBJ2-2
CASSLRTSGAKNTGELFF
>TRBV29-1|TRBJ2-5
CSHGMVGETQYF
>TRBV13|TRBJ1-2
CASSLLNTGAGYTF
>TRBV20-1|TRBJ2-5
CSASGQQETQYF
>TRBV12-3/TRBV12-4|TRBJ2-5
CASTDTGGDRETQYF
>TRBV7-9|TRBJ1-2
CASSNRDREGYTF
>TRBV12-3/TRBV12-4|TRBJ2-7
CASSLGPRGEQYF
>TRBV7-2|TRBJ2-7
CASSQTAGPSYEQYF
>TRBV4-2|TRBJ2-1
CASSQRLGGEFNEQFF
>TRBV6-5|TRBJ2-1
CASRGSSYNEQFF
>TRBV3-1|TRBJ2-2
CASSQEAGGRTGELFF
>TRBV20-1|TRBJ2-1
CSAARTSGYNEQFF
>TRBV5-1|TRBJ2-7
CASSWDTGTGEQYF
>TRBV6-2/TRBV6-3|TRBJ1-2
CASQLPGNYGYTF
>TRBV29-1|TRBJ1-1
CSVATGYIAEAFF
>TRBV5-1|TRBJ2-6
CASSLGGSTPSGANVLTF
>TRBV19|TRBJ1-1
CASSDRNGVDTEAFF
>TRBV5-1|TRBJ1-6
CASSPSLGYSPLHF
>TRBV29-1|TRBJ2-3
CSVVTGTDTQYF
>TRBV12-3/TRBV12-4|TRBJ1-6
CASSLAGKNSPLHF